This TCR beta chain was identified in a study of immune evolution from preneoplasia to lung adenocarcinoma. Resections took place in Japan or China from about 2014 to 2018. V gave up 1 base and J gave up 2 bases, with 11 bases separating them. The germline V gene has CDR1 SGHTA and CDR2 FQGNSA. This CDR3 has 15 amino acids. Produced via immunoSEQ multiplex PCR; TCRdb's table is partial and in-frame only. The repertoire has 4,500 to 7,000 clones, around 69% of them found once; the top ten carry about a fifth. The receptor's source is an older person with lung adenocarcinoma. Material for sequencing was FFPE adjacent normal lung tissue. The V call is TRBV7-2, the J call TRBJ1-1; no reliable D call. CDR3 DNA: TGTGCCAGCAGCTTAGTGGGGAATGTAAACACTGAAGCTTTCTTT. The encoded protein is CASSLVGNVNTEAFF. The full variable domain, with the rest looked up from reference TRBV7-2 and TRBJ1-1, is GAGVSQSPSNKVTEKGKDVELRCDPISGHTALYWYRQSLGQGLEFLIYFQGNSAPDKSGLPSDRFSAERTGGSVSTLTIQRTQQEDSAVYLCASSLVGNVNTEAFFGQGTRLTVV.